These 28 T cell receptor beta chains share one sample of origin, sequenced in a study of human T cells and chemical hapten exposure. Time point reported: patch test 2, 6 weeks after DPC sensitization. The treatment was: therapeutic diphenylcyclopropenone sensitization with weekly scalp DPC. MiXCR, run by TCRdb on the RACE reads, gives a single entry per CDR3 protein. The repertoire holds tens of thousands of distinct CDR3 sequences, 10% seen once, with around 5% in the top ten. Source: whole blood, taken in connection with sensitization to the hapten diphenylcyclopropenone (DPC). All receptors derive from a woman in her forties or fifties with alopecia areata. Some clones in this sample may be carry-over from other donors' samples.

V gene TRBV29-1 combines with J gene TRBJ2-1, with D unresolved. The CDR3 extends over 13 amino acids. The germline CDR1 and CDR2 sequences are SQVTM and ANQGSEA. Trimming took off 5 bases at V and 5 bases at J, with 13 bases between the two ends. CDR3 DNA sequence: TGCAGCGTTTCACCCAACGGTAACAATGAGCAGTTCTTC. This translates into CSVSPNGNNEQFF.

The sample holds many counts of this clonotype. CDR3 DNA: TGTGCCAGCAGCCCAAGAGGCCGGGACGGGAACACTGAAGCTTTCTTT. Translating it yields CASSPRGRDGNTEAFF. The gene calls are TRBV7-6 and TRBJ1-1; tentatively, D is TRBD1 (5 bases). The CDR3 is 16 amino acids. Germline V gene data show CDR1 as SGHVS and CDR2 as FNYEAQ. The V end lost 5 bases, the J end lost 1 base, and 17 bases lay between the germline ends.

A few counts support this clonotype. The V gene is TRBV12-3 or TRBV12-4, the J gene TRBJ1-5; TRBD1 matches 10 bases. Trimming cost V 5 bases and J 4 bases; bases outside gene matches: 5. The CDR3 totals 15 residues. Here the CDR3 DNA reads TGTGCCAGCAGTCTAAGGACAGGGGGAAATCAGCCCCAGCATTTT. It specifies CASSLRTGGNQPQHF.

This rearrangement joins TRBV21-1 to TRBJ2-1; the table names TRBD2, a call not compared with the DNA. TRBV21-1 is listed as a pseudogene. CDR3 size: 18 residues. DNA for the CDR3: TGTGCCAGCAGCAAAGAAACGAAGCGGGACTGCTCCTACAATGAGCAGTTCTTC. Its protein is CASSKETKRDCSYNEQFF.

This chain links TRBV3-1 with TRBJ2-7, with D possibly TRBD1 on 5 matching bases. Looked up from germline, CDR1 is LGHDT and CDR2 is YNNKEL (reference sequence). There are 14 residues in the CDR3. The V and J ends lost 3 bases and 2 bases respectively, with 11 bases between them. The CDR3 DNA reads TGTGCCAGCAGCCAGAGACAGAGGCCCTACGAGCAGTACTTC. Its translation: CASSQRQRPYEQYF.

The table lists this clonotype with many counts. The chain recombines TRBV18 with TRBJ2-7, with D possibly TRBD1 on 5 matching bases. V gave up 3 bases and J gave up 3 bases, with 12 bases separating them. This CDR3 is built from 14 residues. Germline V gene lookup returns CDR1 KGHSH and CDR2 LQKENI. The CDR3 DNA reads TGTGCCAGCTCACCCTTCGGACAAGACTACGAGCAGTACTTC. It yields the protein CASSPFGQDYEQYF.

The sample holds many counts of this clonotype. V and J are TRBV20-1 and TRBJ2-7; D is unclear. The V and J ends lost 3 bases and 3 bases respectively, with 21 bases between them. Per the germline V gene, CDR1 is DFQATT and CDR2 is SNEGSKA (reference sequence). CDR3 length: 16 amino acids. CDR3 coding DNA: TGCAGTGCTAGTCAAGTCGGTCTTGGCGTCGGCTACGAGCAGTACTTC. It codes for CSASQVGLGVGYEQYF.

This clonotype was counted ten times or more. V and J are TRBV2 and TRBJ2-2, with D possibly being TRBD2 (6 bases). Looked up from germline, CDR1 is SNHLY and CDR2 is FYNNEI. This CDR3 has 13 residues. Trimming pared 6 bases from V and 5 bases from J, leaving 10 bases between. The CDR3 is CASSPGTTGELFF. The CDR3 bases are TGTGCCAGCAGCCCAGGGACTACCGGGGAGCTGTTTTTT.

This clonotype was recorded at least ten times. The chain is built from TRBV29-1 and TRBJ2-3; 8 nucleotides line up with TRBD2. The V gene end was trimmed by 1 base and the J gene end by 3 bases; junction bases not matched to a gene: 0. CDR1 and CDR2 from the germline V gene are SQVTM and ANQGSEA. This CDR3 has 13 amino acids. CDR3 sequence (DNA): TGCAGCGTTGAAGCGGGAGGGACAGATACGCAGTATTTT. It specifies CSVEAGGTDTQYF.

This clonotype has a count of ten or more. V is TRBV4-1 and J is TRBJ2-7; the match to TRBD2 covers 10 bases. CDR3 length equals 16 residues. V trimming: 1 base; J trimming: 5 bases; junction bases outside the gene matches: 8. Germline V gives CDR1 MGHRA, CDR2 YSYEKL. The CDR3 sequence is CASSQVPAGGYDEQYF. As DNA, the CDR3 is TGCGCCAGCAGCCAAGTCCCAGCGGGAGGGTACGACGAGCAGTACTTC.

In its sample, this clonotype was seen many times. The chain uses TRBV6-1 and TRBJ2-7, with TRBD1 identical over 8 bases. The V gene end was trimmed by 1 base and the J gene end by 5 bases; junction bases not matched to a gene: 13. The CDR3 sequence is 17 residues long. Germline-derived CDR1 and CDR2 are MNHNS and SASEGT. The CDR3 DNA follows: TGTGCCAGCAGTGAAGATCTGGGGACAGGCGTTCGGAACGAGCAGTACTTC. Translation: CASSEDLGTGVRNEQYF.

In this sample, this clonotype turned up a few times. The genes are TRBV7-9 and TRBJ2-5, with 7 bases matching TRBD2. Germline V gives CDR1 SEHNR, CDR2 FQNEAQ (reference sequence). CDR3 length: 15 residues. With V trimmed by 0 bases and J by 7 bases, 8 bases remained unmatched. Here the CDR3 DNA reads TGTGCCAGCAGCTTAGCGGAGACACGGGAGGCGACCCAGTACTTC. It codes for CASSLAETREATQYF.

This clonotype was found a few times. The gene calls are TRBV14 and TRBJ2-1; D is ambiguous. The V end was cut by 2 bases, the J end by 4 bases, with 9 bases between. Per the germline V gene, CDR1 is SGHDN and CDR2 is FVKESK. This CDR3 has 14 amino acids. This chain's CDR3 is CASSQSTTYNEQFF. In DNA, the CDR3 is TGTGCCAGCAGCCAAAGTACGACTTACAATGAGCAGTTCTTC.

The chain carries TRBV9 and TRBJ1-3; D remains unclear. CDR1 is SGDLS and CDR2 is YYNGEE in the germline V gene. V was clipped by 6 bases and J by 0 bases, with 10 bases between them. CDR3 length: 14 residues. CDR3 DNA sequence: TGTGCCAGCAATAGCGGGGACTCTGGAAACACCATATATTTT. It translates to CASNSGDSGNTIYF.

The V and J genes are TRBV6-5 and TRBJ2-7, with D tentatively TRBD1 (5 bases). V gave up 2 bases and J gave up 4 bases, with 18 bases separating them. Germline loops: CDR1 MNHEY, CDR2 SVGAGI. There are 16 residues in the CDR3. The CDR3 bases are TGTGCCAGCAGTTACACGCAGGGTCCCCGGTTGTACGAGCAGTACTTC. This sequence encodes CASSYTQGPRLYEQYF.

There are a few counts of this clonotype. CDR3 in DNA: TGTGCCAGCAGTTTAGATAGCGGGAATCCAAGCAATGAGCAGTTCTTC. This sequence encodes CASSLDSGNPSNEQFF. V and J are TRBV12-3 or TRBV12-4 and TRBJ2-1, with 8 bases aligning to TRBD2. Losses at the gene ends were 1 base for V and 6 bases for J; bases not matched to a gene: 8. The CDR3 sequence is 16 residues long.

The sample holds a few counts of this clonotype. J is TRBJ2-3 and V is TRBV14; 9 bases line up with TRBD1. Looked up from germline, CDR1 is SGHDN and CDR2 is FVKESK. The CDR3 is 16 residues long. The ends lost 3 bases at V and 2 bases at J; junction bases unmatched: 6. DNA for the CDR3: TGTGCCAGCAGCCACATCCGGGACAGGGCCACAGATACGCAGTATTTT. It is translated as CASSHIRDRATDTQYF.

V is TRBV10-3 and J is TRBJ1-5; no clear D gene. CDR1 is ENHRY and CDR2 is SYGVKD in the germline V gene. This CDR3 is 15 amino acids long. V gave up 3 bases and J gave up 0 bases, with 9 bases separating them. This CDR3 is CAISDTVFSNQPQHF. As DNA, the CDR3 is TGTGCCATCAGTGACACAGTGTTTAGCAATCAGCCCCAGCATTTT.

The table lists this clonotype with a few counts. The chain couples TRBV19 to TRBJ2-2; 8 bases align to TRBD1. The CDR3 has 18 amino acids. Germline V gives CDR1 LNHDA, CDR2 SQIVND (reference sequence). Trimming at V came to 3 bases and at J to 6 bases, leaving 15 bases not matched to a gene. CDR3 DNA sequence: TGTGCCAGTAGTATGTTTTTCTCATCAGGGGGCTCCGCCGGGGAGCTGTTTTTT. Protein sequence: CASSMFFSSGGSAGELFF.

The rearrangement links TRBV29-1 to TRBJ2-6; D gene unclear. Trimming stripped 5 bases from V and 0 bases from J, with 2 bases between. This CDR3 spans 12 amino acids. From germline, CDR1 is SQVTM and CDR2 ANQGSEA. The CDR3 DNA sequence: TGCAGCGTTCTCTCTGGGGCCAACGTCCTGACTTTC. Encoded protein: CSVLSGANVLTF.

This clonotype has ten or more counts. The chain is built from TRBV27 and TRBJ1-2; 9 bases are shared with TRBD1. The trim removed 4 bases at V and 8 bases at J, leaving 5 bases unmatched. The germline gives CDR1 MNHEY, CDR2 SMNVEV (reference sequence). The CDR3 sequence is 13 residues long. This CDR3 is CASSSQGARGYTF. The CDR3 DNA follows: TGTGCCAGCAGTTCACAGGGGGCCAGAGGCTACACCTTC.

The V and J genes are TRBV14 and TRBJ1-6; 8 nucleotides line up with TRBD1. Unmatched junction bases numbered 6, after V lost 5 bases and J lost 6 bases. The CDR3 has 15 residues. From germline, CDR1 is SGHDN and CDR2 FVKESK. DNA of the CDR3: TGTGCCAGCAGCACATCGACAGGGGCTAATTCACCCCTCCACTTT. The encoded protein is CASSTSTGANSPLHF.

In its sample, this clonotype was seen many times. The rearrangement joins TRBV20-1 to TRBJ2-1; 9 positions match TRBD2. V was pared by 2 bases and J by 3 bases, with 11 bases of the junction left unmatched. The CDR3 loop spans 17 amino acids. Germline CDR1 DFQATT, CDR2 SNEGSKA (reference sequence). Here the CDR3 DNA reads TGCAGTGCTAGATCCCCTCTAGCGGGAAGCAACTACAATGAGCAGTTCTTC. It translates to CSARSPLAGSNYNEQFF.

In this sample, this clonotype turned up many times. The chain has TRBV18 and TRBJ2-1; D remains ambiguous. V was cut by 0 bases and J by 6 bases, with 6 bases left in between. This CDR3 spans 13 amino acids. Germline V gives CDR1 KGHSH, CDR2 LQKENI. The CDR3 bases are TGTGCCAGCTCACCACCGTACTTCAATGAGCAGTTCTTC. Amino acid sequence: CASSPPYFNEQFF.

The sample holds a few counts of this clonotype. The chain employs TRBV27 and TRBJ2-7; D uncertain. V was cut by 6 bases and J by 0 bases, with 15 bases left in between. This CDR3 comprises 15 residues. The germline V gene encodes CDR1 MNHEY and CDR2 SMNVEV (reference sequence). In nucleotides, the CDR3 is TGTGCCAGCAGGGTTACATTGGACGCCTCCTACGAGCAGTACTTC. It is translated as CASRVTLDASYEQYF.

This clonotype was found many times. V gene TRBV7-2 combines with J gene TRBJ1-6; D gene unclear. CDR3 size: 15 residues. Germline lookup yields CDR1 SGHTA and CDR2 FQGNSA. Trimming cost V 1 base and J 6 bases, with 10 bases left between them. The CDR3 DNA is TGTGCCAGCAGCTTAGATGGTCCGGTTAATTCACCCCTCCACTTT. This codes for CASSLDGPVNSPLHF.

This clonotype occurred many times. The chain recombines TRBV7-8 with TRBJ1-1; tentatively, D is TRBD1 (5 bases). Trimming removed 5 bases from V and 3 bases from J, with 16 bases in between. Germline V gene data show CDR1 as SGHVS and CDR2 as FQNEAQ. CDR3 size: 15 residues. CDR3 residues: CASSPGAGWDTEAFF. CDR3 in DNA: TGTGCCAGCAGCCCCGGGGCGGGTTGGGACACTGAAGCTTTCTTT.

The CDR3: CASSVPGFDEQYF. DNA for the CDR3: TGTGCCAGCAGTGTACCGGGGTTTGACGAGCAGTACTTC. This rearrangement joins TRBV2 to TRBJ2-7; the D gene is possibly TRBD2 (5 bases). This CDR3 is built from 13 residues. Germline V gives CDR1 SNHLY, CDR2 FYNNEI. V dropped 4 bases and J dropped 5 bases, with 12 bases sitting between them. The full variable domain, its missing parts supplied by reference TRBV2 and TRBJ2-7, is EPEVTQTPSHQVTQMGQEVILRCVPISNHLYFYWYRQILGQKVEFLVSFYNNEISEKSEIFDDQFSVERPDGSNFTLKIRSTKLEDSAMYFCASSVPGFDEQYFGPGTRLTVT.